The 12 T cell receptor beta chains below were found in one sample sequenced in a study of blood T cell repertoires in COVID-19. TCRdb keeps only in-frame clones here, not all; method: immunoSEQ multiplex PCR. The sample gives about 120,000 clones, 75% to 90% of which show up once; 15% to 20% is in the top ten. Sequences were obtained from peripheral blood. These receptors were collected from a human donor with acute or convalescent COVID-19. The donor label of this sample is uncertain.

This clone was detected a few times. V usage is TRBV18 and J usage is TRBJ1-2; D possibly corresponds to TRBD1 (6 bases). This CDR3 comprises 16 residues. Germline V lookup: CDR1 KGHSH, CDR2 LQKENI. The V end lost 2 bases, the J end lost 0 bases, and 13 bases lay between the germline ends. DNA for the CDR3: TGTGCCAGCTCACCATCGGGGGGGCCGGCTAACTATGGCTACACCTTC. Protein product: CASSPSGGPANYGYTF.

J is TRBJ1-2 and V is TRBV28, with 7 bases lining up with TRBD1. This CDR3 has 15 residues. Trimming took 1 base from V and 3 from J; bases not matched to a gene: 5. Germline V CDR1 and CDR2: MDHEN, SYDVKM. CDR3 region: CASSLYRGGDYGYTF. The CDR3 nucleotides are TGTGCCAGCAGTTTATACAGGGGCGGAGACTATGGCTACACCTTC.

A few counts support this clone. V usage is TRBV10-3 and J usage is TRBJ1-2; tentative D call: TRBD1 (6 bases). Trimming left V 9 bases short and J 4 bases short, with 18 bases between. This CDR3 comprises 14 residues. Germline V gene lookup returns CDR1 ENHRY and CDR2 SYGVKD. The CDR3 DNA is TGTGCCATTAGCCCAACAGGGAATGCCTATGGCTACACCTTC. This encodes CAISPTGNAYGYTF.

The CDR3 protein is CASSYSWDSNVLTF. CDR3 sequence (DNA): TGTGCCAGCAGTTACTCTTGGGACAGCAACGTCCTGACTTTC. The rearrangement links TRBV6-5 to TRBJ2-6; TRBD1 matches 7 bases. This CDR3 spans 14 amino acids. V shed 0 bases, J shed 9 bases, and the junction held 2 bases outside the gene matches. CDR1 is MNHEY and CDR2 is SVGAGI in the germline V gene.

This clone was observed once. The CDR3 loop is CSARDLLINEQFF. Written as DNA, the CDR3 is TGCAGTGCTCGTGACTTACTAATCAATGAGCAGTTCTTC. The chain combines TRBV20-1 with TRBJ2-1; D gene ambiguous. V lost 5 bases to trimming and J lost 6 bases, with 14 bases between them. The CDR3 runs 13 residues. Per the germline V gene, CDR1 is DFQATT and CDR2 is SNEGSKA (reference sequence).

The chain employs TRBV5-4 and TRBJ2-5; 9 bases match TRBD2. Trimming took 2 bases from V and 3 from J; bases not matched to a gene: 5. CDR1 is SGHNT, CDR2 YYREEE, per germline (reference sequence). The length of the CDR3 is 15 residues. Here the CDR3 reads CASSLGSGGKETQYF. The CDR3 nucleotides read TGTGCCAGCAGCTTAGGTAGCGGGGGAAAAGAGACCCAGTACTTC. The whole variable domain, filled in from reference TRBV5-4 and TRBJ2-5, reads ETGVTQSPTHLIKTRGQQVTLRCSSQSGHNTVSWYQQALGQGPQFIFQYYREEENGRGNFPPRFSGLQFPNYSSELNVNALELDDSALYLCASSLGSGGKETQYFGPGTRLLVL.

The gene calls are TRBV4-3 and TRBJ1-1, with D perhaps matching TRBD1 (6 bases). In germline, CDR1 is LGHNA, CDR2 YSLEER. The CDR3 spans 14 residues. Trimming took 0 bases from V and 7 from J, leaving 12 bases between them. CDR3 residues: CASSQDLMTGEAFF. The CDR3 nucleotides read TGCGCCAGCAGCCAAGATCTGATGACAGGTGAAGCTTTCTTT.

The table lists this clone with a count of one. The CDR3 DNA follows: TGCGCCAGCAGCCAAGGGGCAGGGGGCTTTTGGAACACTGAAGCTTTCTTT. Protein sequence: CASSQGAGGFWNTEAFF. The chain is built from TRBV4-3 and TRBJ1-1; 8 bases line up with TRBD1. The CDR3 is 17 amino acids. Germline V gene lookup returns CDR1 LGHNA and CDR2 YSLEER. Losses at the gene ends were 1 base for V and 1 base for J; bases not matched to a gene: 8.

The V call is TRBV6-2 or TRBV6-3, the J call TRBJ1-5, with 8 positions matching TRBD1. Germline CDR1 MNHEY, CDR2 SVGEGT. CDR3 length equals 14 residues. With V trimmed by 6 bases and J by 2 bases, 3 bases remained unmatched. The CDR3 protein is CASSPDRGNQPQHF. The CDR3 bases are TGTGCCAGCAGCCCGGACAGGGGCAATCAGCCCCAGCATTTT.

This chain connects TRBV19 to TRBJ2-1, with 9 bases lining up with TRBD2. Germline loops: CDR1 LNHDA, CDR2 SQIVND (reference sequence). This CDR3 is 16 amino acids long. Trimming at V came to 3 bases and at J to 5 bases, leaving 8 bases not matched to a gene. CDR3 coding DNA: TGTGCCAGTAGTATGCTAGCGGGACGGGGTCACAATGAGCAGTTCTTC. Protein product: CASSMLAGRGHNEQFF.

The rearrangement joins TRBV28 to TRBJ1-4; TRBD1 matches 7 bases. The CDR3 has 14 residues. Germline CDR1 reads MDHEN; CDR2 reads SYDVKM. Trimming removed 3 bases from V and 8 bases from J; junction bases left unmatched: 6. The CDR3 here is CASSFRGGEEKLFF. CDR3 nucleotides: TGTGCCAGCAGTTTTAGAGGGGGCGAGGAAAAACTGTTTTTT.

This clone came up a few times. V gene TRBV19 combines with J gene TRBJ2-7, with D perhaps matching TRBD2 (6 bases). The V end was cut by 3 bases, the J end by 2 bases, with 17 bases between. Germline values: CDR1 LNHDA, CDR2 SQIVND (reference sequence). The CDR3 contains 16 residues. CDR3 in DNA: TGTGCCAGTAGTATGAGGGAGGCAGAAAACACCTACGAGCAGTACTTC. It yields the protein CASSMREAENTYEQYF.